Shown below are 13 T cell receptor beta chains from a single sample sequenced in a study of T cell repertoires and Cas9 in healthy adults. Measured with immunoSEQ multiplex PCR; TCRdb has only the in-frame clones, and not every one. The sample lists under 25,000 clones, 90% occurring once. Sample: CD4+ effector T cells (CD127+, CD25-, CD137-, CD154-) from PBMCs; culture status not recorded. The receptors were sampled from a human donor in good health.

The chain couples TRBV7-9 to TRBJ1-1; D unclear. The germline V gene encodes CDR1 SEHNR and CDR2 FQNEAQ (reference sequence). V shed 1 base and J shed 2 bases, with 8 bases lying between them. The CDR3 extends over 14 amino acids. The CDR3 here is CASSLESGNTEAFF. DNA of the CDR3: TGTGCCAGCAGCTTAGAGTCGGGAAACACTGAAGCTTTCTTT.

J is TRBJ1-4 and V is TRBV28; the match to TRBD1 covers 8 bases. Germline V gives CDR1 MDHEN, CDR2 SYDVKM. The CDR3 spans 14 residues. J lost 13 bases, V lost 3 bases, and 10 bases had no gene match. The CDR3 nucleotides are TGTGCCAGCAGTTTCAACAGGGGGGCTGTACGACTGTTTTTT. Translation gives CASSFNRGAVRLFF. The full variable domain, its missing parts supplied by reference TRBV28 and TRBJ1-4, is DVKVTQSSRYLVKRTGEKVFLECVQDMDHENMFWYRQDPGLGLRLIYFSYDVKMKEKGDIPEGYSVSREKKERFSLILESASTNQTSMYLCASSFNRGAVRLFFGSGTQLSVL.

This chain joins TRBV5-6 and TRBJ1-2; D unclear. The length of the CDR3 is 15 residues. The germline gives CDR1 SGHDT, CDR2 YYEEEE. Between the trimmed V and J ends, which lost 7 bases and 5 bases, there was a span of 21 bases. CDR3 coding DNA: TGTGCCAGCGACTCCACCGGGAGGGAATGGTATGGCTACACCTTC. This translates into CASDSTGREWYGYTF.

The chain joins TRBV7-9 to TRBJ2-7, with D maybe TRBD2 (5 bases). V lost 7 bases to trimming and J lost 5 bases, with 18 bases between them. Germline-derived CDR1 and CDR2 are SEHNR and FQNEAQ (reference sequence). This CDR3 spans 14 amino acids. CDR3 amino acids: CASTGSFSANEQYF. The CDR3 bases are TGTGCCAGCACTGGGAGCTTTTCGGCCAACGAGCAGTACTTC.

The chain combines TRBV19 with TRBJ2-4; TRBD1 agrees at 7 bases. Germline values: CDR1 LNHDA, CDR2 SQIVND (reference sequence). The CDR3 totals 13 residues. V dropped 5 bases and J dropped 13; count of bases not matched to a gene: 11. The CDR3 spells CASSSQARGSQYF. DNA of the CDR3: TGTGCCAGTAGTTCGCAGGCCAGGGGGTCCCAGTACTTC.

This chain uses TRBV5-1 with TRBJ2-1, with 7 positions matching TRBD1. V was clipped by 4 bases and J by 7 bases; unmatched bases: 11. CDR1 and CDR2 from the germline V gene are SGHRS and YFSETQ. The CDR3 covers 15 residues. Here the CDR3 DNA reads TGCGCCAGCAGCGGGGACAGAGAGAGGAGGAATGAGCAGTTCTTC. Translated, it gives CASSGDRERRNEQFF.

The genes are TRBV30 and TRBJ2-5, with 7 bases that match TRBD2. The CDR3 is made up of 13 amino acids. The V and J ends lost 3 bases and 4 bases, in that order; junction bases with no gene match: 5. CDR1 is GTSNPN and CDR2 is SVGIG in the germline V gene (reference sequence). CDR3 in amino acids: CAWRLGGVETQYF. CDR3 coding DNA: TGTGCCTGGAGATTGGGGGGGGTAGAGACCCAGTACTTC.

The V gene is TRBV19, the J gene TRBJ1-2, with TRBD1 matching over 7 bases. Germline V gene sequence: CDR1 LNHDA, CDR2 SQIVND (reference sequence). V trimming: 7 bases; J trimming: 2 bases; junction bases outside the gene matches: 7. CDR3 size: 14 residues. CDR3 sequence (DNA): TGTGCCAGTAATCAAGGGGGCGGCAACTATGGCTACACCTTC. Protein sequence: CASNQGGGNYGYTF.

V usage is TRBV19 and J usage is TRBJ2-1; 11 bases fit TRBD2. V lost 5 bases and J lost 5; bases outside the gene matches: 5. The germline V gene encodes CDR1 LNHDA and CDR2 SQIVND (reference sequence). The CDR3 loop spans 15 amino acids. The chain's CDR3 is CASSSSGGRHNEQFF. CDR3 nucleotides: TGTGCCAGTAGTTCTAGCGGGGGGCGTCACAATGAGCAGTTCTTC. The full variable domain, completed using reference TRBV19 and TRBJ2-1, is DGGITQSPKYLFRKEGQNVTLSCEQNLNHDAMYWYRQDPGQGLRLIYYSQIVNDFQKGDIAEGYSVSREKKESFPLTVTSAQKNPTAFYLCASSSSGGRHNEQFFGPGTRLTVL.

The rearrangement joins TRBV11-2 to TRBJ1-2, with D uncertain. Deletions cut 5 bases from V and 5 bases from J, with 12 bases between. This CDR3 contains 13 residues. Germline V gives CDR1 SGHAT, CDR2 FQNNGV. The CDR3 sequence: CASSPDWTYGYTF. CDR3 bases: TGTGCCAGCAGCCCCGACTGGACTTATGGCTACACCTTC.

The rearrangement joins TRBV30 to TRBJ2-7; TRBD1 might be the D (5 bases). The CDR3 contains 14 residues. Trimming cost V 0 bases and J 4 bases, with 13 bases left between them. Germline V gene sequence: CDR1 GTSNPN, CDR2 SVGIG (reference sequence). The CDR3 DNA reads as TGTGCCTGGAGTGTAATGGGGCGGCAATACGAGCAGTACTTC. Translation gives CAWSVMGRQYEQYF.

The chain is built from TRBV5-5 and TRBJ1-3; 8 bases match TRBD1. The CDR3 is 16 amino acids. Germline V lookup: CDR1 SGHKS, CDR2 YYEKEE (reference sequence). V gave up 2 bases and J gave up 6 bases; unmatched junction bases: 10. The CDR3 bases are TGTGCCAGCAGCTTACAACGGACAGGGTTCGCAAACACCATATATTTT. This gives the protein CASSLQRTGFANTIYF.

The CDR3: CASKGFNEQFF. CDR3 coding DNA: TGTGCCAGCAAGGGATTCAATGAGCAGTTCTTC. This chain connects TRBV2 to TRBJ2-1, with unresolved D. CDR1 and CDR2 (germline): SNHLY, FYNNEI. Trimming removed 7 bases at V and 6 bases at J, with 7 bases between. The CDR3 consists of 11 residues.